This T cell receptor (beta chain) was recorded in a study of T cell changes during pregnancy in multiple sclerosis. Libraries were prepared by immunoSEQ multiplex PCR; TCRdb keeps only in-frame clonotypes and omits some of them. The profile covers 60,000 to 90,000 clones, with approximately 90% appearing a single time and 1.5% to 2% taken by the ten largest. The material sequenced was peripheral blood, taken in the first trimester of pregnancy. The clonotype was recovered from a female donor in good health, enrolled as a control in a pregnancy study.

In DNA, the CDR3 is TGCAGCGTTGTAGGCAGGGGGCTCGGGGAGACCCAGTACTTC. As protein: CSVVGRGLGETQYF. The V call is TRBV29-1, the J call TRBJ2-5; 8 positions agree with TRBD1. Germline V CDR1 and CDR2: SQVTM, ANQGSEA. The CDR3 totals 14 residues. Trimming removed 4 bases from V and 5 bases from J; junction bases left unmatched: 9.